This T cell receptor beta chain emerged from a study of blood T cell repertoires in COVID-19. As for the study in general: PBMCs, B-cell-depleted T cells, or T cells were the source of the cDNA or gDNA that made up the material.

Participants, roughly 18 to 100 years old, spanned more than 20 US areas. What the recovered Cohort 3 donors had was two negative PCRs, clearance, or symptom resolution. Profiling relied on immunoSEQ multiplex PCR, and the TCRdb table lists in-frame clones only, not all of them. The table includes about 460,000 clones, roughly nine tenths detected once. There are 15 residues in the CDR3. The J segment lost 7 bases and the V segment lost 2 bases, leaving 4 bases of the junction unmatched. Germline CDR1 is LGHDT and CDR2 is YNNKEL (reference sequence). Source material: PBMCs or T cells enriched from blood (not recorded which). V and J are TRBV3-1 (or the pseudogene TRBV3-2) and TRBJ1-6, with TRBD1 matching over 8 bases. The sequence was collected from a woman aged 55 to 70 who had recovered from COVID-19. The DNA for the CDR3 is TGTGCCAGCAGCCAACAGGGGGCGGAGAATTCACCCCTCCACTTT. Translating it yields CASSQQGAENSPLHF.